This T cell receptor (beta chain) appears in the sequencing data of a study of molecular identifiers for immune sequencing clone quantification. Findings and caveats of the study: Beyond 20 RNA copies, clones held over 98% of effector molecules, compared with under 1% in naive cells.

Naive CD8 library inputs spanned roughly 20,000 to 1,100,000 sorted cells and 10%, 30% or 50% RNA. This CDR3 comprises 14 residues. The V gene's germline CDR1 is MGHDK and CDR2 SYGVNS. V gave up 4 bases and J gave up 0 bases, with 9 bases separating them. Listed TCR primers and previously described methods were used for bulk TCR libraries. TCRdb analysed the PCR reads with MiXCR anew, one entry per CDR3 protein. The data contain around 65,000 distinct CDR3 sequences, approximately 17% of them singletons. This clonotype has a count of ten or more. Its antigen is currently unknown. This TCR was sampled from a human donor in good health. Some libraries in this study had Jurkat cell RNA spiked in. V gene TRBV25-1 combines with J gene TRBJ1-1, with D tentatively TRBD1 (6 bases). Sequenced sample: naive CD8+ T cells from blood, with Jurkat cell RNA spiked in. Documented subset: FACS-sorted CD8+CD4-CCR7+CD45RA+ naive T cells. The CDR3 DNA follows: TGTGCCAGCAGTGGGACAGTCATGAACACTGAAGCTTTCTTT. Amino acids: CASSGTVMNTEAFF.